The T cell receptor beta chain under discussion was sequenced for a study of beta chain features in type 1 diabetes. CD4+ cells of the naive, central memory, regulatory and stem cell-like memory types were sorted via CD45RO/CCR7/CD25/CD127/CD95/CD27. The authors obtained over 95% purity in all sorted populations. Sequenced material consisted of expressed TCRB transcripts (all of the isolated RNA was reverse transcribed). The average output of naive, central memory and regulatory T cell samples was 3 million to 4 million reads. TCRdb's table, derived via immunoSEQ multiplex PCR, lists solely in-frame clones and lacks some. The data hold hundreds of thousands of clones, with 15% to 18% observed a single time. The CDR3 consists of 15 residues. Per the germline V gene, CDR1 is MNHNY and CDR2 is SVGAGI (reference sequence). Trimming cost V 2 bases and J 5 bases, with 10 bases left between them. This clone was seen a few times. What it binds is unknown.

Regarding the study as a whole: The study found that naive, central memory and Treg TCRB repertoires appeared more similar in patients than in healthy donors.

Material for sequencing was naive CD4+ T cells from blood. This sequence was found in a man between 18 and 29 years old in good health. This sequence joins TRBV6-6 and TRBJ1-6; D is undetermined. CDR3 loop: CASSYAGYDNSPLHF. The DNA for the CDR3 is TGTGCCAGCAGTTACGCAGGCTACGATAATTCACCCCTCCACTTT.